The 21 T cell receptor beta chains below come from one sample, sequenced in a study of blood T cell repertoires in COVID-19. Libraries were prepared by immunoSEQ multiplex PCR; TCRdb keeps only in-frame clonotypes and omits some of them. The table records about 300,000 clones, just over 85% of them present only once. The sequenced material came from PBMCs or T cells enriched from blood (not recorded which). The origin of the receptors is a woman younger than 35 who had recovered from COVID-19.

The V and J genes are TRBV2 and TRBJ1-1, with TRBD1 matching over 11 bases. Losses at the gene ends were 6 bases for V and 0 bases for J; bases not matched to a gene: 6. The CDR3 length is 16 residues. Per the germline V gene, CDR1 is SNHLY and CDR2 is FYNNEI. The CDR3 sequence: CASRAGTGGVNTEAFF. The DNA of the CDR3 is TGTGCCAGCAGGGCCGGGACAGGGGGAGTGAACACTGAAGCTTTCTTT.

The V and J genes are TRBV30 and TRBJ1-2; TRBD1 matches at 7 bases. The germline CDR1 and CDR2 sequences are GTSNPN and SVGIG (reference sequence). V was clipped by 4 bases and J by 7 bases; unmatched bases: 6. The CDR3 spans 12 residues. CDR3 sequence: CAWTKQGPGYTF. The CDR3 bases are TGTGCCTGGACTAAACAGGGGCCTGGCTACACCTTC.

The CDR3 DNA is TGTGCCAGCAGCCCAGGGGGACTTACAGGCTCTGGAAACACCATATATTTT. Protein sequence: CASSPGGLTGSGNTIYF. This chain connects TRBV9 to TRBJ1-3, with 7 bases fitting TRBD1. In germline, CDR1 is SGDLS, CDR2 YYNGEE. V lost 4 bases to trimming and J lost 0 bases; unmatched junction nucleotides: 10. This CDR3 contains 17 residues.

The chain links TRBV27 to TRBJ1-3; 8 nucleotides align to TRBD1. V was pared by 0 bases and J by 6 bases, with 1 base of the junction left unmatched. The CDR3 is 14 residues long. Germline V gives CDR1 MNHEY, CDR2 SMNVEV (reference sequence). The CDR3 region is CASSLSQGANTIYF. In DNA, the CDR3 is TGTGCCAGCAGTTTATCCCAGGGGGCAAACACCATATATTTT.

This chain links TRBV5-4 with TRBJ2-3; a weak D match, TRBD1 (5 bases). Germline lookup yields CDR1 SGHNT and CDR2 YYREEE (reference sequence). Trimming took 0 bases from V and 3 from J, leaving 14 bases between them. This CDR3 contains 16 residues. The CDR3: CASSLAVGGATDTQYF. CDR3 nucleotide sequence: TGTGCCAGCAGCTTGGCGGTCGGTGGGGCTACAGATACGCAGTATTTT.

This clone has just one count. The rearrangement joins TRBV28 to TRBJ1-1; D possibly corresponds to TRBD1 (6 bases). The CDR3 consists of 16 residues. The germline gives CDR1 MDHEN, CDR2 SYDVKM. V lost 1 base, J lost 0 bases, and 12 bases lay in between. CDR3 amino acids: CASSLLTGAMNTEAFF. CDR3 nucleotide sequence: TGTGCCAGCAGTTTATTGACAGGAGCCATGAACACTGAAGCTTTCTTT.

The J gene is TRBJ2-1, the V gene TRBV7-9; unclear D gene. From germline, CDR1 is SEHNR and CDR2 FQNEAQ (reference sequence). V was pared by 3 bases and J by 4 bases, with 7 bases between. The CDR3 runs to 13 residues. The CDR3 region is CASSFSQYNEQFF. CDR3 sequence (DNA): TGTGCCAGCAGCTTTTCCCAATACAATGAGCAGTTCTTC. The whole variable domain, filled in from reference TRBV7-9 and TRBJ2-1, reads DTGVSQNPRHKITKRGQNVTFRCDPISEHNRLYWYRQTLGQGPEFLTYFQNEAQLEKSRLLSDRFSAERPKGSFSTLEIQRTEQGDSAMYLCASSFSQYNEQFFGPGTRLTVL.

A few counts support this clone. This chain joins TRBV19 and TRBJ1-4; no firm D call. Germline CDR1 reads LNHDA; CDR2 reads SQIVND (reference sequence). Trimming stripped 6 bases from V and 4 bases from J, with 18 bases between. This CDR3 region has 16 residues. The CDR3 region has the DNA TGTGCCAGTAGACTAGTAAGGGCACGGGGTAATGAAAAACTGTTTTTT. Protein: CASRLVRARGNEKLFF.

DNA for the CDR3: TGTGCCAGCAGCTTGGCAGGATACTCCTACGAGCAGTACTTC. Encoded protein: CASSLAGYSYEQYF. The V gene is TRBV5-6, the J gene TRBJ2-7; the D is unclear. The CDR3 length is 14 residues. With 0 bases removed from V and 0 bases from J, the gap between germline ends came to 7 bases. Per the germline V gene, CDR1 is SGHDT and CDR2 is YYEEEE.

The gene calls are TRBV18 and TRBJ2-7, with D tentatively TRBD1 (6 bases). With 6 bases removed from V and 5 bases from J, the gap between germline ends came to 14 bases. Germline loops: CDR1 KGHSH, CDR2 LQKENI. The CDR3 totals 13 residues. The CDR3 here is CASSPQGINEQYF. The CDR3 region has the DNA TGTGCCAGCTCGCCCCAGGGGATCAACGAGCAGTACTTC. The variable domain in full, with the rest retrieved from reference TRBV18 and TRBJ2-7, is NAGVMQNPRHLVRRRGQEARLRCSPMKGHSHVYWYRQLPEEGLKFMVYLQKENIIDESGMPKERFSAEFPKEGPSILRIQQVVRGDSAAYFCASSPQGINEQYFGPGTRLTVT.

This clone came up once. The chain links TRBV7-9 to TRBJ2-5; TRBD1 matches at 7 bases. V shed 3 bases, J shed 3 bases, and the junction held 4 bases outside the gene matches. This CDR3 region has 14 residues. The V gene's germline CDR1 is SEHNR and CDR2 FQNEAQ (reference sequence). For the CDR3, the DNA is TGTGCCAGCAGCTTTCCCGGGACAGAAGAGACCCAGTACTTC. Its translation: CASSFPGTEETQYF.

The J gene is TRBJ1-1, the V gene TRBV28; 8 bases are shared with TRBD1. The CDR3 has 13 amino acids. Per germline, CDR1 MDHEN and CDR2 SYDVKM. V lost 2 bases, J lost 6 bases, and 2 bases stayed unmatched. The CDR3 nucleotides read TGTGCCAGCAGTTTACAGGGGGCCGCTGAAGCTTTCTTT. Translation gives CASSLQGAAEAFF.

V and J are TRBV10-1 and TRBJ2-7, with D perhaps TRBD1 (5 bases). CDR1 is WNHNN and CDR2 is SYGVQD in the germline V gene (reference sequence). Trimming took 0 bases from V and 5 from J, leaving 11 bases between them. The length of the CDR3 is 14 residues. The CDR3 DNA sequence: TGCGCCAGCAGTGAGTCGTTAGGGGCTAACGAGCAGTACTTC. Translating gives CASSESLGANEQYF.

The V call is TRBV28, the J call TRBJ1-1, with 8 bases aligning to TRBD1. Germline CDR1 reads MDHEN; CDR2 reads SYDVKM. J was trimmed by 5 bases and V by 4 bases; bases with no gene match: 9. CDR3 size: 15 residues. The CDR3: CASSSGQGRKTEAFF. CDR3 nucleotides: TGTGCCAGCAGTTCCGGACAGGGTCGTAAGACTGAAGCTTTCTTT.

This clone was counted once. This chain uses TRBV10-1 with TRBJ1-6; D is ambiguous. The CDR3 consists of 15 residues. Trimming stripped 4 bases from V and 9 bases from J, with 16 bases between. Germline lookup yields CDR1 WNHNN and CDR2 SYGVQD (reference sequence). For the CDR3, the DNA is TGCGCCAGCAGTGCGAATACTCACCGAGGTTCACCCCTCCACTTT. It codes for CASSANTHRGSPLHF.

The V call is TRBV3-1 (or the pseudogene TRBV3-2), the J call TRBJ2-5, with 11 bases matching TRBD2. The CDR3 has 15 residues. The ends lost 2 bases at V and 5 bases at J; junction bases unmatched: 4. CDR1 is LGHDT and CDR2 is YNNKEL in the germline V gene (reference sequence). The CDR3 protein is CASSQLAGGAETQYF. Here the CDR3 DNA reads TGTGCCAGCAGCCAACTAGCGGGGGGTGCCGAGACCCAGTACTTC.

This clone appeared once. The rearrangement links TRBV24-1 to TRBJ2-2; 8 bases map to TRBD1. CDR1 and CDR2 from the germline V gene are KGHDR and SFDVKD. The CDR3 extends over 17 amino acids. V gave up 2 bases and J gave up 0 bases; unmatched junction bases: 4. In DNA, the CDR3 is TGTGCCACCAGTGATTCTCCGGGACAGGCGAACACCGGGGAGCTGTTTTTT. Residues: CATSDSPGQANTGELFF.

CDR3 DNA: TGTGCCTCGGAACAGGGAGGGTTCGGGGAGCTGTTTTTT. It is translated as CASEQGGFGELFF. The gene calls are TRBV3-1 (or the pseudogene TRBV3-2) and TRBJ2-2; D may be TRBD2 (7 bases). From germline, CDR1 is LGHDT and CDR2 YNNKEL (reference sequence). The CDR3 is made up of 13 amino acids. V lost 11 bases, J lost 7 bases, and 17 bases lay in between.

This clone has more than one count but fewer than ten. CDR3 sequence (DNA): TGTGCCTGGAGTGTAGGGGGTGAGCAGTTCTTC. This encodes CAWSVGGEQFF. The gene calls are TRBV30 and TRBJ2-1; weak D call: TRBD1 (6 bases). V lost 0 bases to trimming and J lost 9 bases, with 6 bases between them. CDR3 length equals 11 residues. Germline lookup yields CDR1 GTSNPN and CDR2 SVGIG (reference sequence).

The V call is TRBV12-3 or TRBV12-4, the J call TRBJ2-1; no firm D call. The CDR3 sequence is 11 residues long. V lost 3 bases to trimming and J lost 8 bases, with 5 bases between them. The CDR3 here is CASSFLDEQFF. The DNA for the CDR3 is TGTGCCAGCAGTTTTTTAGATGAGCAGTTCTTC.

The V call is TRBV3-1 (or the pseudogene TRBV3-2), the J call TRBJ1-1, with 12 positions matching TRBD1. The CDR3 runs to 17 residues. CDR1 is LGHDT, CDR2 YNNKEL, per germline (reference sequence). Trimming cost V 3 bases and J 4 bases; bases outside gene matches: 9. CDR3 coding DNA: TGTGCCAGCAGCCATCTCTCCGGGACAGGGGGCTTCACTGAAGCTTTCTTT. It is translated as CASSHLSGTGGFTEAFF.